This T cell receptor beta chain was sequenced for a study of T cell changes during pregnancy in multiple sclerosis. The assay was immunoSEQ multiplex PCR, and TCRdb's table has in-frame clones only and misses some. The sample yields 95,000 to 110,000 clones, under 95% seen once. V lost 0 bases, J lost 5 bases, and 8 bases stayed unmatched. Germline V gives CDR1 GTSNPN, CDR2 SVGIG (reference sequence). The CDR3 runs 15 residues. This material consisted of peripheral blood, taken in the third trimester of pregnancy. This chain uses TRBV30 with TRBJ2-5; TRBD2 aligns across 8 bases. This TCR derives from a female donor in good health, enrolled as a control in a pregnancy study. The CDR3 DNA follows: TGTGCCTGGAGTGTAGAGCGGGGGTTGCGGGAGACCCAGTACTTC. It yields the protein CAWSVERGLRETQYF.